This T cell receptor (beta chain) comes out of a study of OX40 agonist ivuxolimab in advanced cancers. Across the whole study: Six ivuxolimab dose levels, 0.01 to 10 mg/kg, were given intravenously every 2 weeks. Study-wide findings and caveats: Among some nonresponders, normalized T-cell clonal expansion was also low.

Profiled with immunoSEQ multiplex PCR; TCRdb holds only in-frame clones, not every one. The profile shows around 80,000 clones, about 80% of them singletons. This clone was recorded at least ten times. Its antigen is undetermined. CDR3 size: 12 residues. Germline V gives CDR1 SEHNR, CDR2 FQNEAQ (reference sequence). Trimming cost V 0 bases and J 4 bases, with 3 bases left between them. This material consisted of CD4+ or CD8+ T cells sorted from blood, taken in a trial of the OX40 agonist ivuxolimab. The clonotype was recovered from an adult with an advanced solid tumor such as melanoma, head and neck, liver or kidney cancer. The V call is TRBV7-9, the J call TRBJ1-1; D is ambiguous. This CDR3 is CASSLAITEAFF. For the CDR3, the DNA is TGTGCCAGCAGCTTAGCGATCACTGAAGCTTTCTTT.